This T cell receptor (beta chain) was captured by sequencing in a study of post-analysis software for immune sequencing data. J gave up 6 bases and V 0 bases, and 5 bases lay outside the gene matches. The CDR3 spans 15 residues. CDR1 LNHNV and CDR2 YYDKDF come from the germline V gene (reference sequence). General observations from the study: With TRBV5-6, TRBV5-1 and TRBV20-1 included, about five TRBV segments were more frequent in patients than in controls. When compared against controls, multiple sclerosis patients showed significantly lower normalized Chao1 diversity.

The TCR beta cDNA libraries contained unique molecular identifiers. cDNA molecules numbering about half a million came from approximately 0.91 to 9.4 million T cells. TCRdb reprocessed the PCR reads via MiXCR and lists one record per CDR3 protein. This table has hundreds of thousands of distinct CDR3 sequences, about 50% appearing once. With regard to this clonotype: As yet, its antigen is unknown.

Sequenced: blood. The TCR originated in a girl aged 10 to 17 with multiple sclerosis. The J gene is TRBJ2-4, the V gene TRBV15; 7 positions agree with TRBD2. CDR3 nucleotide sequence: TGTGCCACCAGCAGAGATCGGGGGGATGGAAACATTCAGTACTTC. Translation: CATSRDRGDGNIQYF.